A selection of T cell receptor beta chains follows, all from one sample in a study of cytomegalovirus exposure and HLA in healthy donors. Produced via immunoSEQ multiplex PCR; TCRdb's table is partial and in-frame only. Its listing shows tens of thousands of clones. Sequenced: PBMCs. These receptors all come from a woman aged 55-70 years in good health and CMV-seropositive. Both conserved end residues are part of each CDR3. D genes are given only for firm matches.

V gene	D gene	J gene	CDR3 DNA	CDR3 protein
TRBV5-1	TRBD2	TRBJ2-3	TGCGCCAGCAGCTTGGGGACTGCTAGCGGGGGGCGGGCAGATACGCAGTATTTT	CASSLGTASGGRADTQYF
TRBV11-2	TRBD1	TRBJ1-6	TGTGCCAGCAGCTTAGACTCCGGGACAGGATTCTCCTATAATTCACCCCTCCACTTT	CASSLDSGTGFSYNSPLHF
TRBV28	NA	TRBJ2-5	TGTGCCAGCAGTGGACTCGGGCTGGGGACCCAGTACTTC	CASSGLGLGTQYF
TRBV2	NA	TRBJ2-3	TGTGCCAGCAGTGAAGACGACAGCCGCACAGATACGCAGTATTTT	CASSEDDSRTDTQYF
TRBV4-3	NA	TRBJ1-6	TGCGCCAGCAGCCAAGATCTGGTACTAGATAATTCACCCCTCCACTTT	CASSQDLVLDNSPLHF
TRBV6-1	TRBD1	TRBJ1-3	TGTGCCAGCAGTGACCAGGGGACAGTAGGAAACACCATATATTTT	CASSDQGTVGNTIYF
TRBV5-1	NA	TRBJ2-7	TGCGCCAGCAGCCCGGGACACACTCTAGAAGAGCAGTACTTC	CASSPGHTLEEQYF
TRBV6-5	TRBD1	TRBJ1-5	TGTGCCAGCAGAGATCGGACAGGGATTAATCAGCCCCAGCATTTT	CASRDRTGINQPQHF
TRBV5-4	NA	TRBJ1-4	TGTGCCAGCAGCTTGGGGGGGCTTGGAACTAATGAAAAACTGTTTTTT	CASSLGGLGTNEKLFF
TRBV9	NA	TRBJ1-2	TGTGCCAGCAGCGACCGGTCCCAGGCTGGCTACACCTTC	CASSDRSQAGYTF
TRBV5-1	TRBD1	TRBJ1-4	TGCGCCAGCAGCATCGGACAGGGCAATGAAAAACTGTTTTTT	CASSIGQGNEKLFF
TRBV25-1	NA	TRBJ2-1	TGTGCCAGCAGTGAGGGGGGACGGAGCTTTTCAGATGAGCAGTTCTTC	CASSEGGRSFSDEQFF
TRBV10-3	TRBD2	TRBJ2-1	TGTGCCATTTCCCCCAGCGGGGGGGCTGATGAGCAGTTCTTC	CAISPSGGADEQFF
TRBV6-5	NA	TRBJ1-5	TGTGCCAGCAGTTACAGGGCGGGGGACGTTCAGCCCCAGCATTTT	CASSYRAGDVQPQHF
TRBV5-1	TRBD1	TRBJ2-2	TGCGCCAGCAGCTCGACAGGGTTGGAGACCGGGGAGCTGTTTTTT	CASSSTGLETGELFF
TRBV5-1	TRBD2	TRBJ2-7	TGCGCCAGCAGCTTGGTCCTAGCGGGGGAGAGAGAGCAGTACTTC	CASSLVLAGEREQYF
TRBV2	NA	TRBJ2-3	TGTGCCAGCAGTCTTGACAGCAACACAGATACGCAGTATTTT	CASSLDSNTDTQYF
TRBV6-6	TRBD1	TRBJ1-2	TGTGCCAGCACCGACAGGGGGCCAGATGGCTACACCTTC	CASTDRGPDGYTF
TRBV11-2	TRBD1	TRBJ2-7	TGTGCCAGCAGCCCAGGGACGGGGACAGGAGAGCAGTACTTC	CASSPGTGTGEQYF
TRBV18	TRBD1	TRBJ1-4	TGTGCCAGCTCACTAGACGGACAGGGAGGGGATGAAAAACTGTTTTTT	CASSLDGQGGDEKLFF
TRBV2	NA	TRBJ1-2	TGTGCCAGCTGTTTCGACTATGGCTACACCTTC	CASCFDYGYTF
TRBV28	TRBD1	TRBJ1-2	TGTGCCAGCCAAGGGACAGGGAACTATGGCTACACCTTC	CASQGTGNYGYTF
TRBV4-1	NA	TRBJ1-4	TGCGCCAGCAGCCAAGGATTGGGCAGGGGAGGGGCAACTAATGAAAAACTGTTTTTT	CASSQGLGRGGATNEKLFF
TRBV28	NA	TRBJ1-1	TGTGCCAGCAGTTCAGGACGGGGGAACACTGAAGCTTTCTTT	CASSSGRGNTEAFF
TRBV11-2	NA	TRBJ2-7	TGTGCCAGCAGCTCTGAACTAGGGAGTTCCTACGAGCAGTACTTC	CASSSELGSSYEQYF
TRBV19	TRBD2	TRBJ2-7	TGTGCCAGTAGTGACGCGACTAGCGGGGGGAGAAACTCCTACGAGCAGTACTTC	CASSDATSGGRNSYEQYF
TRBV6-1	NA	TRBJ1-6	TGTGCCAGCAGTCTCAGGACAGATAATTCACCCCTCCACTTT	CASSLRTDNSPLHF
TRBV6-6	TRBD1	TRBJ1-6	TGTGCCAGCAGTTCACAGGGGCGTTCACCCCTCCACTTT	CASSSQGRSPLHF
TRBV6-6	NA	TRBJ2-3	TGTGCCAGCAGGCCCACAGGTGGTAGCACAGATACGCAGTATTTT	CASRPTGGSTDTQYF
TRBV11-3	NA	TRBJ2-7	TGTGCCAGCAGCTTAGTGGAGACCTCCTACGAGCAGTACTTC	CASSLVETSYEQYF
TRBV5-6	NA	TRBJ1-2	TGTGCCAGCAGCTTATTACAGGGCAACTATGGCTACACCTTC	CASSLLQGNYGYTF
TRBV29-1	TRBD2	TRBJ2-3	TGCAGCGTCCCCCTAGCGGGGATCACAGATACGCAGTATTTT	CSVPLAGITDTQYF
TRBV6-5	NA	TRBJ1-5	TGTGCCAGCAACTCCATCGGGGGTCAGCCCCAGCATTTT	CASNSIGGQPQHF
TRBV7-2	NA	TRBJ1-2	TGTGCCAGCAGCTCCGGGAGTAACTATGGCTACACCTTC	CASSSGSNYGYTF
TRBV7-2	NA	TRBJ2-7	TGTGCCAGCAGCTTCGGACAGCTTGATGACGAGCAGTACTTC	CASSFGQLDDEQYF
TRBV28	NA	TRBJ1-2	TGTGCCAGCAGTCCATCCCAGAGGGTGGGAGGCTACACCTTC	CASSPSQRVGGYTF
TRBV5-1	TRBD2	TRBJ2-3	TGCGCCAGCCATCCGGGGGGGCCCACAGATACGCAGTATTTT	CASHPGGPTDTQYF
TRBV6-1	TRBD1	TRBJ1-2	TGTGCCAGCAGTGGGCCGGGACAGGGGGGAAAAGAGGGCTACACCTTC	CASSGPGQGGKEGYTF
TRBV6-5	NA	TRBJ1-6	TGTGCCAGCAGTTACTCGTGGGTCAGGCCGAATTCACCCCTCCACTTT	CASSYSWVRPNSPLHF
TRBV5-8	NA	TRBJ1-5	TGTGCCAGCAGTAAACAGGATAAGGGGGATCAGCCCCAGCATTTT	CASSKQDKGDQPQHF